The subject of this entry is one TCR beta chain. Antigen specificity is unknown. The PCR was carried out with 60 Vbeta primers and 13 Jbeta primers. Method: immunoSEQ multiplex PCR; TCRdb's copy keeps in-frame clones and lacks some. The sample includes over 150,000 clones, about 80% of them seen just once. The record originates from a study of cytomegalovirus exposure and HLA in healthy donors. Looked up from germline, CDR1 is LGHNA and CDR2 is YSLEER. V dropped 0 bases and J dropped 10; count of bases not matched to a gene: 5. CDR3 length: 15 amino acids. Overall study findings and caveats: Based on reports, TCR beta sequences accurately predicted HLA-A and HLA-B alleles for most subjects. TRBV6-2, TRBV6-3 and some other V segments were unresolvable in 87-base-pair reads.

The clonotype comes from a man in his late teens or twenties in good health and CMV-seropositive. The sequenced sample was PBMCs. The chain uses TRBV4-3 and TRBJ1-6, with 8 nucleotides matching TRBD1. The CDR3 loop is CASSQDPGGGSPLHF. CDR3 DNA: TGCGCCAGCAGCCAAGACCCAGGGGGCGGATCACCCCTCCACTTT.